Presented here are 26 T cell receptor beta chains from one specimen sequenced in a study of regulatory T cells in long-lasting Graves disease. In building TCR beta libraries, iRepertoire HTBI primers were used together with Arm-PCR of CDR3 regions. A single record per CDR3 protein comes from TCRdb applying MiXCR to the multiplex PCR reads. The data show about 430,000 distinct CDR3 sequences, roughly a fifth seen once. Time point meaning: persistent/refractory GD, antithyroid drugs over 5 years with positive TRAb. Extracted PBMC RNA gave rise to the TCR library. Sequencing used peripheral blood mononuclear cells (PBMCs), obtained when the disease was refractory, from a patient treated with antithyroid drugs. These receptor sequences come from a female donor with Graves disease.

This clonotype was found a few times. The J gene is TRBJ1-1, the V gene TRBV20-1; possibly TRBD1 for D (5 bases). CDR3 length: 12 residues. The germline gives CDR1 DFQATT, CDR2 SNEGSKA (reference sequence). The V end lost 0 bases, the J end lost 6 bases, and 8 bases lay between the germline ends. The CDR3: CSARDGGSEAFF. The DNA of the CDR3 is TGCAGTGCTAGAGATGGGGGGTCTGAAGCTTTCTTT.

This chain connects TRBV28 to TRBJ2-2, with 14 bases aligning to TRBD2. The CDR3 has 19 amino acids. Trimming took 3 bases from V and 1 from J; bases not matched to a gene: 7. CDR1 is MDHEN, CDR2 SYDVKM, per germline. CDR3 amino acids: CASSFPGLAGGLNTGELFF. The CDR3 coding sequence is TGTGCCAGCAGTTTTCCTGGACTAGCGGGAGGCCTGAACACCGGGGAGCTGTTTTTT. The full variable domain, with the rest looked up from reference TRBV28 and TRBJ2-2, is DVKVTQSSRYLVKRTGEKVFLECVQDMDHENMFWYRQDPGLGLRLIYFSYDVKMKEKGDIPEGYSVSREKKERFSLILESASTNQTSMYLCASSFPGLAGGLNTGELFFGEGSRLTVL.

Notes on this clonotype: With a far larger clone one base away, a read error is the likely cause. The chain joins TRBV10-3 to TRBJ1-1; D is unresolved. Trimming took 7 bases from V and 1 from J, leaving 4 bases between them. Germline CDR1 is ENHRY and CDR2 is SYGVKD. CDR3 length: 11 residues. DNA of the CDR3: TGTGCCATCAAGAGGAACACTGAAGCTTTCTTT. Translation gives CAIKRNTEAFF.

V is TRBV5-1 and J is TRBJ1-4; D perhaps matches TRBD1 (5 bases). Trimming shortened V by 6 bases and J by 3 bases, and 15 bases separated the two germline ends. This CDR3 region has 15 residues. Per germline, CDR1 SGHRS and CDR2 YFSETQ. DNA for the CDR3: TGCGCCAGCAACGGGGGGGGGACCCCTAATGAAAAACTGTTTTTT. It codes for CASNGGGTPNEKLFF.

The genes are TRBV5-8 and TRBJ2-5; D is ambiguous. V lost 1 base and J 3 bases, leaving 4 bases between the germline ends. Germline V gene data show CDR1 as SGHTS and CDR2 as YDEGEE. The CDR3 contains 12 residues. The CDR3 bases are TGTGCCAGCAGCTTGTTGAAAGAGACCCAGTACTTC. It encodes CASSLLKETQYF.

This clonotype has at least ten counts. DNA of the CDR3: TGTGCCAGCAGCCCGGCCGCACCCTATGGCTACACCTTC. Protein product: CASSPAAPYGYTF. The rearrangement joins TRBV28 to TRBJ1-2; D is unclear. CDR1 and CDR2 from the germline V gene are MDHEN and SYDVKM. The CDR3 runs 13 residues. With 6 bases removed from V and 4 bases from J, the gap between germline ends came to 12 bases.

V is TRBV20-1 and J is TRBJ1-1, with 7 bases lining up with TRBD1. The CDR3 length is 14 residues. The V segment lost 2 bases and the J segment 4 bases; nucleotides outside the gene matches: 7. The V gene's germline CDR1 is DFQATT and CDR2 SNEGSKA (reference sequence). CDR3 coding DNA: TGCAGTGCTAGACAGGGGGGCTTTCGCACTGAAGCTTTCTTT. Amino acids: CSARQGGFRTEAFF.

This clonotype was found a few times. The V and J genes are TRBV20-1 and TRBJ2-7, with D tentatively TRBD2 (5 bases). Between the trimmed V and J ends, which lost 6 bases and 7 bases, there was a span of 13 bases. This CDR3 contains 11 residues. Germline V gene data show CDR1 as DFQATT and CDR2 as SNEGSKA (reference sequence). Written as DNA, the CDR3 is TGCAGTGCGGTGGACTTGGGGGAGCAGTACTTC. It is translated as CSAVDLGEQYF.

The chain has TRBV3-1 and TRBJ2-7, with 14 bases lining up with TRBD2. From germline, CDR1 is LGHDT and CDR2 YNNKEL (reference sequence). With V trimmed by 4 bases and J by 7 bases, 9 bases remained unmatched. CDR3 length: 16 residues. The CDR3 reads CASSPATSGREYEQYF. The CDR3 bases are TGTGCCAGCAGCCCAGCGACTAGCGGGAGGGAGTATGAGCAGTACTTC.

This clonotype was counted many times. This chain joins TRBV20-1 and TRBJ1-2; the D is unclear. The germline V gene has CDR1 DFQATT and CDR2 SNEGSKA (reference sequence). Deletions cut 0 bases from V and 4 bases from J, with 21 bases between. CDR3 length: 17 residues. CDR3 sequence (DNA): TGCAGTGCTAGAGATGGCGCGGCCGGACTTCCCCCCTATGGCTACACCTTC. It encodes CSARDGAAGLPPYGYTF.

This chain links TRBV2 with TRBJ2-1; 14 positions agree with TRBD2. J gave up 9 bases and V 6 bases, and 10 bases lay outside the gene matches. CDR3 size: 16 residues. Germline CDR1 SNHLY, CDR2 FYNNEI. This chain's CDR3 is CASRGGTSGSYGEQFF. The CDR3 DNA is TGTGCCAGCAGGGGGGGGACTAGCGGGAGCTATGGTGAGCAGTTCTTC.

This clonotype was seen a single time. Its ends do not fully match the called genes, so a read error is possible. The chain uses TRBV7-9 and TRBJ1-1, with D tentatively TRBD1 (5 bases). Germline-derived CDR1 and CDR2 are SEHNR and FQNEAQ (reference sequence). The CDR3 extends over 13 amino acids. The CDR3 DNA reads TGTACCAGCTCGGACATTTTGAACACTGAAGCTTTCTTT. Protein product: CTSSDILNTEAFF.

Remarks on this clonotype: Compared with germline, one end of the junction differs, possibly owing to a read error. This chain uses TRBV10-3 with TRBJ2-7, with 11 nucleotides matching TRBD2. This CDR3 region has 15 residues. Germline CDR1 ENHRY, CDR2 SYGVKD. The CDR3: CATSPGTSGYYEQYF. The DNA for the CDR3 is TGTGCCACCAGTCCCGGGACTAGCGGATACTACGAGCAGTACTTC.

This clonotype was detected only a few times. The genes are TRBV6-1 and TRBJ2-1; 8 nucleotides align to TRBD1. V shed 10 bases, J shed 4 bases, and the junction held 12 bases outside the gene matches. CDR1 and CDR2 (germline): MNHNS, SASEGT. The CDR3 is made up of 15 amino acids. The CDR3 DNA reads TGTGCCACCAACTACGGGACAGGCAAATACAATGAGCAGTTCTTC. Residues: CATNYGTGKYNEQFF.

This clonotype was recorded many times. The chain uses TRBV24-1 and TRBJ2-1; TRBD1 is a possible D gene (6 bases). Trimming removed 5 bases from V and 3 bases from J, with 19 bases in between. This CDR3 is built from 17 residues. The germline V gene encodes CDR1 KGHDR and CDR2 SFDVKD. CDR3 amino acids: CATSVPGGQGFYNEQFF. The CDR3 coding sequence is TGTGCCACCAGTGTCCCTGGGGGCCAGGGGTTCTACAATGAGCAGTTCTTC.

On this clonotype itself: This clone may be a read error of a much larger clone one base away. The chain uses TRBV20-1 and TRBJ2-7; 7 bases are shared with TRBD2. The germline CDR1 and CDR2 sequences are DFQATT and SNEGSKA (reference sequence). The CDR3 consists of 14 residues. With 5 bases clipped from V and 2 bases from J, the junction kept 9 bases outside the gene matches. The CDR3 spells CSAGVLAEPYEQYF. As DNA, the CDR3 is TGCAGTGCTGGAGTGCTAGCGGAACCCTACGAGCAGTACTTC.

Remarks on this clonotype: With a much larger clone just one base away, this may be a read error. V is TRBV12-3 or TRBV12-4 and J is TRBJ2-2; possibly TRBD1 for D (6 bases). The CDR3 consists of 16 residues. The CDR3 nucleotides are TGTGCCAGCAACTGGGGGACAAGCTCGAACACCGGGGAGCGGTTTTTT. Amino acid sequence: CASNWGTSSNTGERFF.

This clonotype was detected ten times or more. The rearrangement links TRBV5-1 to TRBJ1-6; 8 bases are shared with TRBD1. V shed 0 bases and J 10 bases; nucleotides not matched to a gene: 6. CDR3 length: 15 amino acids. Germline CDR1 is SGHRS and CDR2 is YFSETQ. The CDR3 sequence is CASSLEQGARSPLHF. The CDR3 coding sequence is TGCGCCAGCAGCTTGGAGCAGGGGGCACGATCACCCCTCCACTTT.

Ten or more counts support this clonotype. The CDR3 sequence: CASSEGMTGGFGEQYF. CDR3 DNA sequence: TGTGCCAGCAGTGAAGGGATGACAGGGGGTTTTGGCGAGCAGTACTTC. The chain couples TRBV6-1 to TRBJ2-7, with 9 bases fitting TRBD1. V lost 1 base to trimming and J lost 6 bases; unmatched junction nucleotides: 10. CDR1 is MNHNS and CDR2 is SASEGT in the germline V gene. The length of the CDR3 is 16 residues.

This clonotype was detected a few times. The rearrangement uses TRBV10-1 and TRBJ1-4; a possible D gene is TRBD1 (6 bases). V dropped 1 base and J dropped 7 bases, with 10 bases sitting between them. The CDR3 is 14 residues long. The V gene's germline CDR1 is WNHNN and CDR2 SYGVQD (reference sequence). The CDR3 DNA sequence: TGCGCCAGCAGTGAGTACAGGGACGGTGAAAAACTGTTTTTT. This codes for CASSEYRDGEKLFF.

The chain joins TRBV3-1 to TRBJ2-2, with no clear D. The V gene's germline CDR1 is LGHDT and CDR2 YNNKEL (reference sequence). V lost 3 bases to trimming and J lost 6 bases, with 8 bases between them. CDR3 length: 13 residues. CDR3 amino acids: CASSHSIAGELFF. In DNA, the CDR3 is TGTGCCAGCAGCCATTCCATTGCCGGGGAGCTGTTTTTT.

The CDR3 reads CSARETSGIETQYF. The DNA of the CDR3 is TGCAGTGCTAGGGAGACTAGCGGGATAGAGACCCAGTACTTC. The chain links TRBV20-1 to TRBJ2-5; 11 bases are shared with TRBD2. Germline loops: CDR1 DFQATT, CDR2 SNEGSKA (reference sequence). The CDR3 is made up of 14 amino acids. J lost 4 bases, V lost 3 bases, and 4 bases had no gene match.

At least ten counts were recorded for this clonotype. V is TRBV19 and J is TRBJ1-2; D is unresolved. Deletions cut 6 bases from V and 1 base from J, with 15 bases between. The CDR3 consists of 15 residues. Germline loops: CDR1 LNHDA, CDR2 SQIVND (reference sequence). CDR3 loop: CASRRQIDGNYGYTF. The CDR3 bases are TGTGCCAGTAGGCGGCAGATCGACGGTAACTATGGCTACACCTTC.

The rearrangement joins TRBV2 to TRBJ2-4, with TRBD1 matching over 9 bases. The DNA end is more similar to TRBJ1-2, so the J call may be wrong. CDR3 size: 13 residues. Germline assignment: CDR1 SNHLY and CDR2 FYNNEI. The CDR3 protein is CASRSGQGGGYTF. The CDR3 region has the DNA TGTGCCAGCAGGTCGGGACAGGGTGGCGGCTACACCTTC.

This chain links TRBV11-2 with TRBJ2-7; 11 bases match TRBD2. V dropped 6 bases and J dropped 4; count of bases not matched to a gene: 5. Looked up from germline, CDR1 is SGHAT and CDR2 is FQNNGV. The CDR3 length is 14 residues. The CDR3 coding sequence is TGTGCCAGCAGATCTACTAGCGGGAGTTACGAGCAGTACTTC. Its translation: CASRSTSGSYEQYF.

This clonotype was counted many times. The chain is built from TRBV28 and TRBJ1-1, with D unclear. CDR1 MDHEN and CDR2 SYDVKM come from the germline V gene. V shed 6 bases and J shed 3 bases, with 11 bases lying between them. This CDR3 contains 13 residues. The CDR3 DNA sequence: TGTGCCAGCAGGCCCCAGGCTTACACTGAAGCTTTCTTT. This sequence encodes CASRPQAYTEAFF.